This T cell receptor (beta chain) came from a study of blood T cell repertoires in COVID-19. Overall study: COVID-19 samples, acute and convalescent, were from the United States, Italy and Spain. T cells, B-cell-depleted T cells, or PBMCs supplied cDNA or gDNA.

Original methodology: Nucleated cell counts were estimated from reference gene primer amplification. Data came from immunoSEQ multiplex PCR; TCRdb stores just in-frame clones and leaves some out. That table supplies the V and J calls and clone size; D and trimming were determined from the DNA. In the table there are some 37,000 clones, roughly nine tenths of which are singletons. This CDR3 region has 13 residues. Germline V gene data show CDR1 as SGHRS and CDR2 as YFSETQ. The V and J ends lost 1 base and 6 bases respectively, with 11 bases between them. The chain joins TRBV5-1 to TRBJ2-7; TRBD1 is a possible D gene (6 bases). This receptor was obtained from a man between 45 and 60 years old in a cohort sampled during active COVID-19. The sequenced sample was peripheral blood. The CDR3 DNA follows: TGCGCCAGCAGCTTGACTATAGGGGGCGAGCAGTACGTC. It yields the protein CASSLTIGGEQYV.